Each of the 2 T cell receptor beta chains below was sequenced from the same sample in a study of T cell repertoires in cytomegalovirus infection. TCRdb analysed the reads with MiXCR anew, one entry per CDR3 protein. The sample consists of about 360,000 distinct CDR3 sequences, less than 20% of them appearing once. What was sequenced was PBMCs. Receptors were obtained from a human donor in good health (CMV status not recorded). Some clones in this sample may be carry-over from other donors' samples.

This clonotype appeared many times. The J gene is TRBJ1-2, the V gene TRBV4-1; 9 nucleotides agree with TRBD1. The CDR3 is 13 amino acids. Looked up from germline, CDR1 is MGHRA and CDR2 is YSYEKL. The V segment lost 3 bases and the J segment 8 bases; nucleotides outside the gene matches: 4. The CDR3 sequence: CASSHATGGGYTF. DNA for the CDR3: TGCGCCAGCAGCCACGCGACAGGGGGAGGCTACACCTTC.

This clonotype was counted once. A read error may be the cause here, since a much bigger clone is one base away. This rearrangement joins TRBV20-1 to TRBJ2-1, with TRBD2 identical over 9 bases. Germline V gene data show CDR1 as DFQATT and CDR2 as SNEGSKA (reference sequence). Trimming removed 5 bases from V and 2 bases from J; junction bases left unmatched: 13. CDR3 length equals 17 residues. CDR3: CSAGTWTSVSPYNEQFF. The CDR3 bases are TGCAGTGCTGGAACATGGACTAGCGTAAGCCCCTACAATGAGCAGTTCTTC.